Described below is a single T cell receptor beta chain sequence and its context. Antigen: not known. This sample stems from a study of CD4+ T cells in melanoma. Overall study findings and caveats: Reportedly, melanoma neoantigen-specific CD4+ T cells showed varied differentiation states.

Looked up from germline, CDR1 is MDHEN and CDR2 is SYDVKM. The length of the CDR3 is 16 residues. Trimming removed 3 bases at V and 8 bases at J, with 17 bases between. Data came from immunoSEQ multiplex PCR; TCRdb stores just in-frame clones and leaves some out. The sample lists some 6,600 clones, roughly two thirds occurring once. The TCR comes from a human donor with melanoma. V is TRBV28 and J is TRBJ1-6; D is possibly TRBD1 (6 bases). Sequencing was carried out using cells from a culture (not recorded whether cultured in vitro). The CDR3 bases are TGTGCCAGCAGTTTCCTACAGGGTTGGGTCGATTCACCCCTCCACTTT. This codes for CASSFLQGWVDSPLHF.